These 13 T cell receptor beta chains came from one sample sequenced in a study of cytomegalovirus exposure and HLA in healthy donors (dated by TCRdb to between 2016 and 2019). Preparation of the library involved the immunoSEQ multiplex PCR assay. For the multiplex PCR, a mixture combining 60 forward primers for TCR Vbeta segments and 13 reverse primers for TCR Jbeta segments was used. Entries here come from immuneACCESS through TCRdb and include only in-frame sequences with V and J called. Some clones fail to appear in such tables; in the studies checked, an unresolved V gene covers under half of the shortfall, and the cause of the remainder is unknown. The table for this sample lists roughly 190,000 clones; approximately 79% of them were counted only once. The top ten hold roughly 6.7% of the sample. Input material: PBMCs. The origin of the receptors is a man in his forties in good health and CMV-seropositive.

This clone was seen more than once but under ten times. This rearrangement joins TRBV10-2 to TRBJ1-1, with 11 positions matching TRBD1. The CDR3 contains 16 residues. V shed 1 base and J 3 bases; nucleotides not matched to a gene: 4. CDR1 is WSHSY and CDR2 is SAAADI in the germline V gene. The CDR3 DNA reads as TGCGCCAGCAGTGAGTTCCGGGACAGGGGGGACACTGAAGCTTTCTTT. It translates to CASSEFRDRGDTEAFF.

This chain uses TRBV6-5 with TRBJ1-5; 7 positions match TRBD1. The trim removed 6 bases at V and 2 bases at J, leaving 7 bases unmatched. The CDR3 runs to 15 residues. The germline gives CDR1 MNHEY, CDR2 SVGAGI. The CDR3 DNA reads TGTGCCAGCAGGCCCTCAACAGGGGGCAATCAGCCCCAGCATTTT. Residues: CASRPSTGGNQPQHF.

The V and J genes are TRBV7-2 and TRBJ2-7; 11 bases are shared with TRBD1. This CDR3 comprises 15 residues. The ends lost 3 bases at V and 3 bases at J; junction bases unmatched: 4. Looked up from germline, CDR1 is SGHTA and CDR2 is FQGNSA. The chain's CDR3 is CASSLVGQGGYEQYF. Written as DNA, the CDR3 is TGTGCCAGCAGCTTGGTGGGACAGGGGGGCTACGAGCAGTACTTC.

As DNA, the CDR3 is TGTGCCAGCAGCGAGGGACACCGCCAGAGGAACGAGCAGTACTTC. It translates to CASSEGHRQRNEQYF. The chain uses TRBV7-9 and TRBJ2-7, with TRBD1 as a possible D gene (6 bases). Germline CDR1 reads SEHNR; CDR2 reads FQNEAQ (reference sequence). This CDR3 contains 15 residues. The germline V and J ends were trimmed by 5 bases and 5 bases, with 19 bases remaining between them.

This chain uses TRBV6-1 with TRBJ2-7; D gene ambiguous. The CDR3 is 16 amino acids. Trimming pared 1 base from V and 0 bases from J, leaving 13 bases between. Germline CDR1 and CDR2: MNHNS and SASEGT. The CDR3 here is CASSEVSGLTSYEQYF. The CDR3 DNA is TGTGCCAGCAGTGAAGTCTCGGGTCTCACCTCCTACGAGCAGTACTTC.

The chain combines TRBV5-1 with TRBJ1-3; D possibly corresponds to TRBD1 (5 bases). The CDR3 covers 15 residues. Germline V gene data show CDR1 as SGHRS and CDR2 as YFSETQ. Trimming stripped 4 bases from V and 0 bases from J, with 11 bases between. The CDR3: CASSRDGGSGNTIYF. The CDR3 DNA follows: TGCGCCAGCAGCCGGGACGGGGGCTCTGGAAACACCATATATTTT.

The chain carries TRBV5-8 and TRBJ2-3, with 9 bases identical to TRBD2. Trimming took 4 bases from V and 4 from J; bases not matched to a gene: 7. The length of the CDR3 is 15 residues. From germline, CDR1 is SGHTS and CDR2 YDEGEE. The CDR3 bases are TGTGCCAGCAGCCCATTGAGGACTAGCGCAGATACGCAGTATTTT. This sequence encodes CASSPLRTSADTQYF.

CDR3 sequence reads: CASSLESRADTQYF. The CDR3 DNA is TGCGCCAGCAGCTTGGAATCCAGGGCAGATACGCAGTATTTT. This rearrangement joins TRBV5-1 to TRBJ2-3, with a tentative D call TRBD1 (5 bases). The CDR3 runs to 14 residues. Germline lookup yields CDR1 SGHRS and CDR2 YFSETQ. Trimming left V 0 bases short and J 4 bases short, with 9 bases between.

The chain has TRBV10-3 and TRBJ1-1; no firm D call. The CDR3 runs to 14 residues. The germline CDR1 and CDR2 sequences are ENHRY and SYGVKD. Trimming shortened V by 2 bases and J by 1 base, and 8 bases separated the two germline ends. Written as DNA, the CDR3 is TGTGCCATCAGTGAGGGCATTACGAACACTGAAGCTTTCTTT. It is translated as CAISEGITNTEAFF.

This CDR3 is CASSARDRNNEQFF. In DNA, the CDR3 is TGTGCCAGCAGCGCCCGGGACAGAAACAATGAGCAGTTCTTC. The V gene is TRBV9, the J gene TRBJ2-1; TRBD1 matches at 7 bases. V was clipped by 3 bases and J by 5 bases; unmatched bases: 5. Germline CDR1 and CDR2: SGDLS and YYNGEE. The CDR3 is 14 residues long. The full variable domain, completed using reference TRBV9 and TRBJ2-1, is DSGVTQTPKHLITATGQRVTLRCSPRSGDLSVYWYQQSLDQGLQFLIQYYNGEERAKGNILERFSAQQFPDLHSELNLSSLELGDSALYFCASSARDRNNEQFFGPGTRLTVL.

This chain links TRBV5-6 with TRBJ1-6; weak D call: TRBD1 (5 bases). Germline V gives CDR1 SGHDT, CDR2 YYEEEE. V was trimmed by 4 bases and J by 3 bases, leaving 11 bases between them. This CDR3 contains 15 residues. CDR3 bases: TGTGCCAGCAGCGAGCAGGGTGTCTATAATTCACCCCTCCACTTT. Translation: CASSEQGVYNSPLHF.

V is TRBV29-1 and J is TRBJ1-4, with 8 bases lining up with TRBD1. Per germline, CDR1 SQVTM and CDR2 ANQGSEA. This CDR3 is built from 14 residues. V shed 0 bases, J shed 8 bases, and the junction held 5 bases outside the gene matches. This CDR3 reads CSVEDGQGPEKLFF. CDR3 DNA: TGCAGCGTTGAAGACGGACAGGGTCCAGAAAAACTGTTTTTT.

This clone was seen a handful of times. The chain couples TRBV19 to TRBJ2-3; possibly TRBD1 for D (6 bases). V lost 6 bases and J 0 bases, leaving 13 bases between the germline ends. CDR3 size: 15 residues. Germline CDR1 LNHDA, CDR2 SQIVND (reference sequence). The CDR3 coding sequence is TGTGCCAGTAGCAACTACAGGGCTAGCACAGATACGCAGTATTTT. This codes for CASSNYRASTDTQYF.